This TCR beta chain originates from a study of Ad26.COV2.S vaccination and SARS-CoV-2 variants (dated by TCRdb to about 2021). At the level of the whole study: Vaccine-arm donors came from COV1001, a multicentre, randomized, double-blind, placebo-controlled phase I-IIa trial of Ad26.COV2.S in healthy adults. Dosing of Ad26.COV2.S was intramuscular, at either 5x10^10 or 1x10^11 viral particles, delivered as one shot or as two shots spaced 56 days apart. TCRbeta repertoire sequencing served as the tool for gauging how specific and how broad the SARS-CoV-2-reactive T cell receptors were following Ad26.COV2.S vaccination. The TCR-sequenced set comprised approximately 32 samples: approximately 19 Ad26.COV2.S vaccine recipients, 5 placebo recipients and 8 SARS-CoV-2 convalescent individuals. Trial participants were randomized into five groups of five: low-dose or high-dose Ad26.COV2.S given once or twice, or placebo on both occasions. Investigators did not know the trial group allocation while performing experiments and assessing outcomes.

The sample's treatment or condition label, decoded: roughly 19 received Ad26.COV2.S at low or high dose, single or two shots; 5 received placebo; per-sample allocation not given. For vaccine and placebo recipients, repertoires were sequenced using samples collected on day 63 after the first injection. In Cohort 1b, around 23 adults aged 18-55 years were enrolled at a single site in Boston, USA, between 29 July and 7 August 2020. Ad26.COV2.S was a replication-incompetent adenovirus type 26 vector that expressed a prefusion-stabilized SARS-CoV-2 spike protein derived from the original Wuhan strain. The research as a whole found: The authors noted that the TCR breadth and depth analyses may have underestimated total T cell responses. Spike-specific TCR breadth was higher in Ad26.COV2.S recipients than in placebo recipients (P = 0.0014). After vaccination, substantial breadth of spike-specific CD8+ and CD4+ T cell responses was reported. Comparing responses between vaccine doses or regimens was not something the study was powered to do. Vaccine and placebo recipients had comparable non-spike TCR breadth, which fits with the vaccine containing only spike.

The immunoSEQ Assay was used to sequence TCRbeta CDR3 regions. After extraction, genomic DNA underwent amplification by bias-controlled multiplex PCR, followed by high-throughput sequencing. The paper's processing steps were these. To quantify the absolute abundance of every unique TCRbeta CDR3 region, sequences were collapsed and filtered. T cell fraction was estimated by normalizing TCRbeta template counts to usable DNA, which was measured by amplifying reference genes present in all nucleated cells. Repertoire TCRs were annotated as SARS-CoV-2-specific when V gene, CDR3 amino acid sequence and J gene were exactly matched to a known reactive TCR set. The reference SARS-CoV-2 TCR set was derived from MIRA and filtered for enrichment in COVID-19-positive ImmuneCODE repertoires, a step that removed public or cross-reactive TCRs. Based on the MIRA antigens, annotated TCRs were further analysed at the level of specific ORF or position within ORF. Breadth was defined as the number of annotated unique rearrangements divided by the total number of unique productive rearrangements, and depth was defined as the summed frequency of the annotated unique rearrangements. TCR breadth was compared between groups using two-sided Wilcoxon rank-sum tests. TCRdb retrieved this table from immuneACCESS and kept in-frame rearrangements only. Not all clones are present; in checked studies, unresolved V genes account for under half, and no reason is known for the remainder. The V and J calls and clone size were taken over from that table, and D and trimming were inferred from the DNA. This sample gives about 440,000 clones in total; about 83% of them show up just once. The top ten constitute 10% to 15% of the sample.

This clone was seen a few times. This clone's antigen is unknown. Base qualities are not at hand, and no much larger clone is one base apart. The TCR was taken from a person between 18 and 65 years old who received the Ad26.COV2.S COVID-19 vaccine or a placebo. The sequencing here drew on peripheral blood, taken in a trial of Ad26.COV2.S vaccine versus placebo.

The CDR3 region: CASSAPQGYEQYF. The bases are TGTGCCAGCAGCGCCCCGCAGGGGTACGAGCAGTACTTC. The sequence is built from TRBV9 and TRBJ2-7; perhaps TRBD1 is the D gene, with 6 bases matching. Measured from the cysteine to the phenylalanine, the CDR3 is 13 residues long. Kept here is only the CDR3 DNA, which spans 39 bases and is read in frame from base 1. Based on the germline V gene, the CDR1 and CDR2 sequences are SGDLS and YYNGEE. The junction carries 11 bases between V and J, which are trimmed by 3 bases and 4 bases respectively.